The T cell receptor beta chain under discussion was sequenced for a study of blood T cell repertoires in COVID-19. Original data processing: Estimation of nucleated cell counts relied on the amplification of reference gene primers. Libraries were prepared by immunoSEQ multiplex PCR; TCRdb keeps only in-frame clonotypes and omits some of them. From that table come the V and J calls and clone size; the DNA was used to work out D and trimming. This table has over 130,000 clones, 70% to 90% appearing once. A single count supports this clone. Trimming stripped 0 bases from V and 4 bases from J, with 3 bases between. The CDR3 contains 12 residues. Germline CDR1 reads PRHDT; CDR2 reads FYEKMQ (reference sequence).

This sequence was found in a woman older than 75 with acute or convalescent COVID-19. V usage is TRBV13 and J usage is TRBJ1-2; no firm D call. The sample taken for sequencing was peripheral blood. The CDR3 here is CASSLGLYGYTF. CDR3 bases: TGTGCCAGCAGCTTAGGCCTCTATGGCTACACCTTC.